What follows are 15 T cell receptor beta chains derived from one specimen sequenced in a study of cytomegalovirus exposure and HLA in healthy donors. Primers: 60 Vbeta forward and 13 Jbeta reverse. Repertoires were generated with immunoSEQ multiplex PCR, while TCRdb's copy carries only in-frame clones and drops some. Seen here are fewer than 200,000 clones, 76% observed once, and the top ten hold less than 0.9%. Sequenced input: PBMCs. These receptors were taken from a female donor in good health and CMV-seronegative.

The gene calls are TRBV6-1 and TRBJ1-2, with D possibly being TRBD1 (5 bases). V was clipped by 4 bases and J by 4 bases, with 13 bases between them. Germline assignment: CDR1 MNHNS and CDR2 SASEGT. The CDR3 is 14 amino acids. The CDR3, as DNA: TGTGCCAGCAGTGTGGTAGGGGCAATCTATGGCTACACCTTC. This gives the protein CASSVVGAIYGYTF.

V is TRBV7-9 and J is TRBJ2-5; 7 nucleotides match TRBD2. Germline CDR1 is SEHNR and CDR2 is FQNEAQ (reference sequence). Trimming took 3 bases from V and 2 from J; bases not matched to a gene: 9. This CDR3 is built from 16 residues. The CDR3 loop is CASSFRGGVGQETQYF. The CDR3 DNA sequence: TGTGCCAGCAGCTTTAGGGGAGGGGTTGGTCAAGAGACCCAGTACTTC.

This clone was detected only once. The rearrangement joins TRBV4-3 to TRBJ2-4, with 7 bases aligning to TRBD1. With V trimmed by 0 bases and J by 3 bases, 5 bases remained unmatched. The CDR3 covers 16 residues. Germline CDR1 LGHNA, CDR2 YSLEER. The CDR3 loop reads CASSQERGLGKNIQYF. The CDR3 nucleotides read TGCGCCAGCAGCCAAGAAAGGGGGCTTGGCAAAAACATTCAGTACTTC.

The genes are TRBV27 and TRBJ1-2; D is possibly TRBD1 (6 bases). Per germline, CDR1 MNHEY and CDR2 SMNVEV (reference sequence). The CDR3 consists of 14 residues. Trimming shortened V by 6 bases and J by 3 bases, and 14 bases separated the two germline ends. This CDR3 is CASRQLTGHYGYTF. The CDR3 DNA reads as TGTGCCAGCAGACAATTGACAGGACACTATGGCTACACCTTC.

This clone was detected only a few times. V is TRBV7-2 and J is TRBJ2-4; D not certain. CDR1 and CDR2 from the germline V gene are SGHTA and FQGNSA. Trimming left V 0 bases short and J 7 bases short, with 10 bases between. CDR3 length: 14 residues. CDR3 bases: TGTGCCAGCAGCTTAGCTCCTAGAAAGAACATTCAGTACTTC. It codes for CASSLAPRKNIQYF.

The genes are TRBV5-1 and TRBJ2-3, with a possible D match to TRBD2 (6 bases). The germline gives CDR1 SGHRS, CDR2 YFSETQ. The CDR3 consists of 16 residues. The V end was cut by 0 bases, the J end by 0 bases, with 11 bases between. DNA of the CDR3: TGCGCCAGCAGCTTGGCCGGGGGTGCTAGCACAGATACGCAGTATTTT. Encoded protein: CASSLAGGASTDTQYF.

The V call is TRBV11-2, the J call TRBJ2-3; TRBD2 matches at 11 bases. CDR3 size: 17 residues. With 3 bases clipped from V and 3 bases from J, the junction kept 8 bases outside the gene matches. Germline lookup yields CDR1 SGHAT and CDR2 FQNNGV. The CDR3 DNA reads as TGTGCCAGCAGCTTTAGCCTAGCGGGAGGCCCGACAGATACGCAGTATTTT. Translation: CASSFSLAGGPTDTQYF.

This chain connects TRBV4-1 to TRBJ2-5, with a possible D match to TRBD2 (6 bases). The CDR3 totals 14 residues. Per germline, CDR1 MGHRA and CDR2 YSYEKL. With 5 bases removed from V and 1 base from J, the gap between germline ends came to 11 bases. The DNA for the CDR3 is TGCGCCAGCAGCACCGGAGGGTTCCAAGAGACCCAGTACTTC. Its translation is CASSTGGFQETQYF.

The gene calls are TRBV5-1 and TRBJ2-1; 9 positions match TRBD2. Germline lookup yields CDR1 SGHRS and CDR2 YFSETQ. V dropped 1 base and J dropped 5; count of bases not matched to a gene: 7. There are 16 residues in the CDR3. For the CDR3, the DNA is TGCGCCAGCAGCTTGATTGTCCAGCGGGGGGACAATGAGCAGTTCTTC. Translation: CASSLIVQRGDNEQFF. Full variable domain (remainder filled in from reference TRBV5-1 and TRBJ2-1): KAGVTQTPRYLIKTRGQQVTLSCSPISGHRSVSWYQQTPGQGLQFLFEYFSETQRNKGNFPGRFSGRQFSNSRSEMNVSTLELGDSALYLCASSLIVQRGDNEQFFGPGTRLTVL.

CDR3 bases: TGTGCCACACGAGATGGACAGGGGCTCGGTAGGGAGCAGTACTTC. Amino acids: CATRDGQGLGREQYF. This chain links TRBV6-5 with TRBJ2-7, with 9 bases aligning to TRBD1. The V gene end was trimmed by 10 bases and the J gene end by 7 bases; junction bases not matched to a gene: 17. The CDR3 spans 15 residues. CDR1 and CDR2 (germline): MNHEY, SVGAGI.

V usage is TRBV28 and J usage is TRBJ2-5; tentative D call: TRBD1 (6 bases). V lost 3 bases and J lost 7, with 27 bases in between. Germline CDR1 is MDHEN and CDR2 is SYDVKM. The CDR3 covers 18 residues. CDR3 nucleotides: TGTGCCAGCAGTTTGTCAGGAGTGTCTAACAGGGCACGCGGGACCCAGTACTTC. It codes for CASSLSGVSNRARGTQYF. Full variable domain (remainder filled in from reference TRBV28 and TRBJ2-5): DVKVTQSSRYLVKRTGEKVFLECVQDMDHENMFWYRQDPGLGLRLIYFSYDVKMKEKGDIPEGYSVSREKKERFSLILESASTNQTSMYLCASSLSGVSNRARGTQYFGPGTRLLVL.

Comments on this clone: Other DNA sequences in the sample encode the same CDR3. The CDR3 DNA reads as TGTGCCAGCAGCTTGGGCAGCTATGGCTACACCTTC. Protein: CASSLGSYGYTF. The chain combines TRBV5-4 with TRBJ1-2; D call uncertain. CDR3 size: 12 residues. Germline V lookup: CDR1 SGHNT, CDR2 YYREEE (reference sequence). The V end lost 0 bases, the J end lost 4 bases, and 4 bases lay between the germline ends.

V is TRBV7-9 and J is TRBJ2-2; TRBD1 matches 8 bases. Trimming at V came to 3 bases and at J to 3 bases, leaving 6 bases not matched to a gene. The CDR3 is 16 residues long. CDR1 SEHNR and CDR2 FQNEAQ come from the germline V gene (reference sequence). The CDR3 spells CASSFGQGLYTGELFF. The CDR3 nucleotides read TGTGCCAGCAGCTTCGGACAGGGATTGTACACCGGGGAGCTGTTTTTT.

This clone was seen a single time. V usage is TRBV27 and J usage is TRBJ2-1, with 8 bases aligning to TRBD1. The germline CDR1 and CDR2 sequences are MNHEY and SMNVEV (reference sequence). Losses at the gene ends were 5 bases for V and 0 bases for J; bases not matched to a gene: 9. The CDR3 consists of 17 residues. The CDR3: CASSPDRVSYSYNEQFF. The CDR3 DNA reads TGTGCCAGCAGTCCGGACAGGGTTTCATACTCCTACAATGAGCAGTTCTTC.

The sample holds a few counts of this clone. V is TRBV29-1 and J is TRBJ1-1, with no clear D. Germline loops: CDR1 SQVTM, CDR2 ANQGSEA. The CDR3 covers 12 residues. V lost 7 bases and J lost 7, with 16 bases in between. DNA for the CDR3: TGCAGCGGGCAGGCCCCAGCCCGTGAAGCTTTCTTT. It translates to CSGQAPAREAFF.